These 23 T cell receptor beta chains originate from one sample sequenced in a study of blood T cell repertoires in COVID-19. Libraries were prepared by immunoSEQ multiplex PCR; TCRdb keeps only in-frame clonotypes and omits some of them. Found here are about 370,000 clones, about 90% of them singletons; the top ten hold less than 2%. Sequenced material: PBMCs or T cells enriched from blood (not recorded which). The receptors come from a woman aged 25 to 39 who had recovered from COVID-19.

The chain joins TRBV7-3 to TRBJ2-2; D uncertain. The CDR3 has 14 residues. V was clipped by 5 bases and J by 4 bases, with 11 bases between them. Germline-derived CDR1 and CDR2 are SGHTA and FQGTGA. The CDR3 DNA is TGTGCCAGCAGCCCAGACTCCTCCACCGGGGAGCTGTTTTTT. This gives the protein CASSPDSSTGELFF.

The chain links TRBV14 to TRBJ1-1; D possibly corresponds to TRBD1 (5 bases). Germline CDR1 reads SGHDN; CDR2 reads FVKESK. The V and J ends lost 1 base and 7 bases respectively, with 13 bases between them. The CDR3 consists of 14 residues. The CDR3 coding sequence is TGTGCCAGCAGCCAAGGGAGGGCAGGGCATGAAGCTTTCTTT. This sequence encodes CASSQGRAGHEAFF.

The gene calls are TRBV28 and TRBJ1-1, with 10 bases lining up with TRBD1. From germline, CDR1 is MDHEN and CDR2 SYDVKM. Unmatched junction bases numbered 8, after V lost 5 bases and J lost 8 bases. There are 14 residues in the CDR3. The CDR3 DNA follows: TGTGCCAGCAGTCCTTGGGACAGGGGACCCGAAGCTTTCTTT. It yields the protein CASSPWDRGPEAFF.

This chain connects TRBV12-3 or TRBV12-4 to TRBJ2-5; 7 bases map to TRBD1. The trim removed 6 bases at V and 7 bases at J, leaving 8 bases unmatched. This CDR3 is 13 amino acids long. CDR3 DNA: TGTGCCAGCAGGATAGGGGGCCGGGGGACCCAGTACTTC. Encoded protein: CASRIGGRGTQYF.

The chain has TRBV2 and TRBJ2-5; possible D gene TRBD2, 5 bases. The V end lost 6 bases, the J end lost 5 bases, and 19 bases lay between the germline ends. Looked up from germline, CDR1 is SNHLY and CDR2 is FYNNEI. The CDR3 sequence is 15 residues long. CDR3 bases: TGTGCCAGCAGCGCGACCGGGAACTCAAAGGAGACCCAGTACTTC. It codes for CASSATGNSKETQYF.

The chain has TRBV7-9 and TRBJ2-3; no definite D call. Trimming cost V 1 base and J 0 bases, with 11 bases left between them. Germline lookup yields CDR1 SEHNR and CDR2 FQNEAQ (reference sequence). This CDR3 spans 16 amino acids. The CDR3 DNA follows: TGTGCCAGCAGCTTAGTGGGCTTTACGAGCACAGATACGCAGTATTTT. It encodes CASSLVGFTSTDTQYF. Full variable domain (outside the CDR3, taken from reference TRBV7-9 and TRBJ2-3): DTGVSQNPRHKITKRGQNVTFRCDPISEHNRLYWYRQTLGQGPEFLTYFQNEAQLEKSRLLSDRFSAERPKGSFSTLEIQRTEQGDSAMYLCASSLVGFTSTDTQYFGPGTRLTVL.

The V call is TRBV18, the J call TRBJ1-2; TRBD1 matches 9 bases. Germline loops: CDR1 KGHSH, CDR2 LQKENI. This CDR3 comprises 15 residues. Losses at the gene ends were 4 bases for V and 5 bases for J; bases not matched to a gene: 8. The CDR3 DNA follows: TGTGCCAGCTCACACAAACAGGGGGCGGATTATGGCTACACCTTC. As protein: CASSHKQGADYGYTF.

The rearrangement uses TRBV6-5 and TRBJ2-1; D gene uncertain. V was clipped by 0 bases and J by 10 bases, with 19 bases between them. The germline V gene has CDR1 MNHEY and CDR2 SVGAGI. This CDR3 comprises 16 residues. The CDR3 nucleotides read TGTGCCAGCAGTTACTCCGAGTTATCCGCCCTCTCCGAGCAGTTCTTC. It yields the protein CASSYSELSALSEQFF.

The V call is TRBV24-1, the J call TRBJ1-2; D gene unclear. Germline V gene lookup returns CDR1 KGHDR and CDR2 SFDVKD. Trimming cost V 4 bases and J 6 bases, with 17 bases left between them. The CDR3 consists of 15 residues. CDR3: CATSDPTAAADGYTF. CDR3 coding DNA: TGTGCCACCAGTGACCCCACTGCAGCGGCCGATGGCTACACCTTC.

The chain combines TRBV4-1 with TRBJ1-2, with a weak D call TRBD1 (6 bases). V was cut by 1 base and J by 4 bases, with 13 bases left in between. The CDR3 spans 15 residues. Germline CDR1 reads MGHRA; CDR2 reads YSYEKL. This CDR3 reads CASSQAGRGTYGYTF. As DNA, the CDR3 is TGCGCCAGCAGCCAAGCGGGCAGGGGCACCTATGGCTACACCTTC.

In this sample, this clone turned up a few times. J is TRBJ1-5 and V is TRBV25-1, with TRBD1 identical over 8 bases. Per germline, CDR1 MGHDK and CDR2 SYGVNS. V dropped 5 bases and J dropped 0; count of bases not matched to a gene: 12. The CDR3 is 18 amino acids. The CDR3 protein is CASSKPGQADHSNQPQHF. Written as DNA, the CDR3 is TGTGCCAGCAGTAAGCCGGGACAGGCTGACCATAGCAATCAGCCCCAGCATTTT. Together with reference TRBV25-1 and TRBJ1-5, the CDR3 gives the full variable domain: EADIYQTPRYLVIGTGKKITLECSQTMGHDKMYWYQQDPGMELHLIHYSYGVNSTEKGDLSSESTVSRIRTEHFPLTLESARPSHTSQYLCASSKPGQADHSNQPQHFGDGTRLSIL.

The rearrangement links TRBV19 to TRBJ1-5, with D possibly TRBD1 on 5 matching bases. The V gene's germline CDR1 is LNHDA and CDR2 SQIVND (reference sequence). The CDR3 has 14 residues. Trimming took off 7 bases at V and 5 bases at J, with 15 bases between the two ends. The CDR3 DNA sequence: TGTGCCAGTAAGATATGGGGGACTCATCAGCCCCAGCATTTT. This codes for CASKIWGTHQPQHF.

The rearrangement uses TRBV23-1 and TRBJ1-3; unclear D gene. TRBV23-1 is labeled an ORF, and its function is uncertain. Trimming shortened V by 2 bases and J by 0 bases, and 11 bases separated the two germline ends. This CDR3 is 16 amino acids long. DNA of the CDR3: TGCGCCAGCAGTCAAGTAACGGGAGCCTCTGGAAACACCATATATTTT. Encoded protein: CASSQVTGASGNTIYF.

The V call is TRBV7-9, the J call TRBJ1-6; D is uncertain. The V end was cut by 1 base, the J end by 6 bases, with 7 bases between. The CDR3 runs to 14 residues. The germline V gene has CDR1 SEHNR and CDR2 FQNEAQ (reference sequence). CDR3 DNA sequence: TGTGCCAGCAGCTTAGTACTACCTAATTCACCCCTCCACTTT. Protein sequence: CASSLVLPNSPLHF.

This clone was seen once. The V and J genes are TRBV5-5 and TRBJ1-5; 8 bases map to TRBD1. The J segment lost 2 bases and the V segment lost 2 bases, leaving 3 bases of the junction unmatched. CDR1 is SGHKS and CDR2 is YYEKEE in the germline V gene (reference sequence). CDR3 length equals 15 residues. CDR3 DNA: TGTGCCAGCAGCTTTTCAGGGGGCGGCAATCAGCCCCAGCATTTT. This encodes CASSFSGGGNQPQHF. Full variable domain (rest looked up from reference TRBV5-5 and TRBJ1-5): DAGVTQSPTHLIKTRGQQVTLRCSPISGHKSVSWYQQVLGQGPQFIFQYYEKEERGRGNFPDRFSARQFPNYSSELNVNALLLGDSALYLCASSFSGGGNQPQHFGDGTRLSIL.

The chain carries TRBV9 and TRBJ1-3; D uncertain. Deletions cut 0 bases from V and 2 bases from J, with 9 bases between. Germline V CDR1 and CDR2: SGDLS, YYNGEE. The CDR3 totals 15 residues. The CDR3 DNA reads TGTGCCAGCAGCGTAGATGGAGCTACTGGAAACACCATATATTTT. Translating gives CASSVDGATGNTIYF.

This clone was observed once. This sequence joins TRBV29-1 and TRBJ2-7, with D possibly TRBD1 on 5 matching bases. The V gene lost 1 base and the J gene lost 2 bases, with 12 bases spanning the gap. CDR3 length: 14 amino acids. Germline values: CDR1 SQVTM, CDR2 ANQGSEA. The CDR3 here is CSVEGLGVPYEQYF. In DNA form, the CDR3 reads TGCAGCGTTGAAGGCCTAGGGGTTCCCTACGAGCAGTACTTC.

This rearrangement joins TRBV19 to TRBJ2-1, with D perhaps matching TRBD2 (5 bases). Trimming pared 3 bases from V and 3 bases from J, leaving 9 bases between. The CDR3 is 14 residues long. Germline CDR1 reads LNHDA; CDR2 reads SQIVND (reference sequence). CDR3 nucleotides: TGTGCCAGTAGTATCGCCCGGGACTACAATGAGCAGTTCTTC. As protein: CASSIARDYNEQFF.

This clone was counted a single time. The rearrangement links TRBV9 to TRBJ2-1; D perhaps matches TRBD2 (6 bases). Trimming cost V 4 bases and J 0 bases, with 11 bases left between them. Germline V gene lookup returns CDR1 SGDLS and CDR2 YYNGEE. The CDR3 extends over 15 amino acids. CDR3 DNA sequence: TGTGCCAGCAGCCCTGGGGGGAGCTCCTACAATGAGCAGTTCTTC. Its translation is CASSPGGSSYNEQFF. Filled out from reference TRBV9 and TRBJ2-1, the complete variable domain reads DSGVTQTPKHLITATGQRVTLRCSPRSGDLSVYWYQQSLDQGLQFLIQYYNGEERAKGNILERFSAQQFPDLHSELNLSSLELGDSALYFCASSPGGSSYNEQFFGPGTRLTVL.

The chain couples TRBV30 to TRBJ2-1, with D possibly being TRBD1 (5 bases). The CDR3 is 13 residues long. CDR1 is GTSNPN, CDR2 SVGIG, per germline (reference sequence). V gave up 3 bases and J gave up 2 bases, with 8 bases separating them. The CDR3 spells CAWSPGTYNEQFF. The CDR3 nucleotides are TGTGCCTGGAGCCCAGGGACCTACAATGAGCAGTTCTTC.

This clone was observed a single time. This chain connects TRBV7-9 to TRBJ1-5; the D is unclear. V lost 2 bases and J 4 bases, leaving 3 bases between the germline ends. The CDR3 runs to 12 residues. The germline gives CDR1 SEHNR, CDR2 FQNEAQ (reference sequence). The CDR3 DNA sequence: TGTGCCAGCAGCTTAACAAATCAGCCCCAGCATTTT. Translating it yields CASSLTNQPQHF.

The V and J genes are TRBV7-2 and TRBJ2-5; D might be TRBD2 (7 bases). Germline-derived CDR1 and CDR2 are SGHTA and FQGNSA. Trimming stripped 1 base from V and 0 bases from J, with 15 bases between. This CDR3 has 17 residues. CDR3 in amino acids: CASSLGTAGAYQETQYF. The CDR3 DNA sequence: TGTGCCAGCAGCTTAGGGACGGCGGGGGCGTACCAAGAGACCCAGTACTTC.

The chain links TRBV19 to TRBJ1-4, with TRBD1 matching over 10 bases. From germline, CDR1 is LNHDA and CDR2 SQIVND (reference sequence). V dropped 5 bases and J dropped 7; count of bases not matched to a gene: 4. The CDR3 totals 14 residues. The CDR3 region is CASSPWTGGEKLFF. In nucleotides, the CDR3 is TGTGCCAGTAGTCCCTGGACAGGGGGTGAAAAACTGTTTTTT.